This paragraph covers one T cell receptor (beta chain) sequence. Generated by immunoSEQ multiplex PCR, the TCRdb table keeps only in-frame clones and is missing some. The top ten clones hold roughly 0.5% of a sample with about 40,000 clones, 80% to 90% of them seen once. This entry is derived from a study of T cell changes during pregnancy in multiple sclerosis. V lost 0 bases and J 0 bases, leaving 3 bases between the germline ends. This CDR3 is 13 amino acids long. CDR1 and CDR2 (germline): SGDLS, YYNGEE. The chain combines TRBV9 with TRBJ1-2; D unresolved. The input for sequencing was CD4+ T cells from peripheral blood mononuclear cells, taken in the first trimester of pregnancy. The TCR comes from a female donor with multiple sclerosis, enrolled in a pregnancy study. Here the CDR3 reads CASSVVSNYGYTF. CDR3 nucleotides: TGTGCCAGCAGCGTAGTATCTAACTATGGCTACACCTTC.